Below, 18 T cell receptor beta chains from the same sample are listed, as sequenced in a study of control samples from healthy donors and cancer patients. The repertoire was sequenced with immunoSEQ multiplex PCR; TCRdb's copy has only in-frame clones and lacks some. The sample holds roughly 100,000 clones; around 89% are singletons and the top ten take about 18%. Sequencing used PBMCs. These receptors all stem from a man aged 55 to 70 with lung cancer.

Comments on this clone: Other DNA variants within this sample encode the same CDR3. The chain employs TRBV7-2 and TRBJ2-3; D gene ambiguous. Trimming took 3 bases from V and 2 from J, leaving 0 bases between them. Germline loops: CDR1 SGHTA, CDR2 FQGNSA. The CDR3 runs to 11 residues. The CDR3 region has the DNA TGTGCCAGCAGCTTCACAGATACGCAGTATTTT. This encodes CASSFTDTQYF.

This clone was counted only a few times. In nucleotides, the CDR3 is TGTGCCAGCAGCTTAGTTGGGGGACAGCCCCAGCATTTT. It specifies CASSLVGGQPQHF. V gene TRBV7-2 combines with J gene TRBJ1-5; tentatively, D is TRBD1 (5 bases). Germline V gene lookup returns CDR1 SGHTA and CDR2 FQGNSA. The CDR3 contains 13 residues. The V gene lost 1 base and the J gene lost 7 bases, with 8 bases spanning the gap.

This chain joins TRBV7-2 and TRBJ1-2; TRBD1 is a possible D gene (6 bases). Trimming left V 2 bases short and J 8 bases short, with 18 bases between. The CDR3 runs to 15 residues. Per the germline V gene, CDR1 is SGHTA and CDR2 is FQGNSA. CDR3 residues: CASSLFTGAQEGYTF. The CDR3 bases are TGTGCCAGCAGCTTATTCACGGGGGCGCAAGAGGGCTACACCTTC.

The chain couples TRBV4-1 to TRBJ1-5; 9 bases align to TRBD1. The V gene end was trimmed by 5 bases and the J gene end by 0 bases; junction bases not matched to a gene: 5. Germline assignment: CDR1 MGHRA and CDR2 YSYEKL. The CDR3 totals 16 residues. The CDR3 bases are TGCGCCAGCAGCTATCGGGACAGGGATAGCAATCAGCCCCAGCATTTT. Residues: CASSYRDRDSNQPQHF.

CDR3 coding DNA: TGTGCCAGCAGCTTTGATGTCTCTGGAAACACCATATATTTT. This sequence encodes CASSFDVSGNTIYF. The chain links TRBV7-2 to TRBJ1-3; D is ambiguous. This CDR3 is 14 amino acids long. CDR1 and CDR2 (germline): SGHTA, FQGNSA. V was cut by 3 bases and J by 0 bases, with 6 bases left in between.

The chain employs TRBV6-4 and TRBJ1-4; D possibly corresponds to TRBD1 (6 bases). The germline V gene encodes CDR1 MRHNA and CDR2 SNTAGT. The CDR3 loop spans 18 amino acids. Trimming left V 0 bases short and J 8 bases short, with 22 bases between. In nucleotides, the CDR3 is TGTGCCAGCAGTGACTCGGGTTATCCGGCAGGGGATAAGGAAAAACTGTTTTTT. This encodes CASSDSGYPAGDKEKLFF.

The chain is built from TRBV6-5 and TRBJ2-1, with no clear D. V lost 6 bases, J lost 6 bases, and 9 bases lay in between. Germline loops: CDR1 MNHEY, CDR2 SVGAGI. This CDR3 region has 12 residues. CDR3 region: CASSWEVNEQFF. CDR3 DNA sequence: TGTGCCAGCAGCTGGGAAGTCAATGAGCAGTTCTTC.

V and J are TRBV6-5 and TRBJ2-7; perhaps TRBD2 as D (5 bases). The germline gives CDR1 MNHEY, CDR2 SVGAGI. Trimming shortened V by 5 bases and J by 2 bases, and 10 bases separated the two germline ends. The CDR3 consists of 13 residues. CDR3 loop: CASSNQEAYEQYF. CDR3 sequence (DNA): TGTGCCAGCAGTAACCAGGAGGCCTACGAGCAGTACTTC.

The chain joins TRBV5-4 to TRBJ1-2; unclear D gene. Per the germline V gene, CDR1 is SGHNT and CDR2 is YYREEE (reference sequence). V lost 3 bases and J lost 0, with 15 bases in between. The CDR3 has 16 amino acids. The chain's CDR3 is CASSSLMVGSNYGYTF. Written as DNA, the CDR3 is TGTGCCAGCAGCTCACTCATGGTAGGGTCTAACTATGGCTACACCTTC.

V usage is TRBV5-1 and J usage is TRBJ1-1; D is unresolved. The V gene lost 2 bases and the J gene lost 3 bases, with 8 bases spanning the gap. Germline CDR1 is SGHRS and CDR2 is YFSETQ. There are 13 residues in the CDR3. In DNA form, the CDR3 reads TGCGCCAGCAGCTTTGTAGGTTACACTGAAGCTTTCTTT. Protein sequence: CASSFVGYTEAFF.

This chain joins TRBV11-3 and TRBJ1-3; D unresolved. This CDR3 has 13 residues. Germline CDR1 SGHNT, CDR2 YENEEA. The CDR3 bases are TGTGCAAGCGGGGTTGGAAACGGAAACACCATATATTTT. As protein: CASGVGNGNTIYF.

V gene TRBV4-1 combines with J gene TRBJ2-2; 7 bases align to TRBD1. V trimming: 2 bases; J trimming: 2 bases; junction bases outside the gene matches: 11. CDR3 length: 18 residues. From germline, CDR1 is MGHRA and CDR2 YSYEKL. CDR3 sequence: CASSQTRDGTANTGELFF. The CDR3 DNA reads as TGCGCCAGCAGCCAAACGAGGGATGGGACAGCTAACACCGGGGAGCTGTTTTTT.

V is TRBV9 and J is TRBJ1-6; D ambiguous. The CDR3 runs to 14 residues. Germline-derived CDR1 and CDR2 are SGDLS and YYNGEE. With 1 base removed from V and 5 bases from J, the gap between germline ends came to 7 bases. The CDR3 DNA reads as TGTGCCAGCAGCGTAAACCAGGATAATTCACCCCTCCACTTT. It yields the protein CASSVNQDNSPLHF.

This chain links TRBV7-3 with TRBJ1-2; D unclear. Trimming shortened V by 5 bases and J by 2 bases, and 9 bases separated the two germline ends. This CDR3 contains 13 residues. Germline CDR1 and CDR2: SGHTA and FQGTGA. The CDR3 loop reads CASSPHQNYGYTF. DNA of the CDR3: TGTGCCAGCAGCCCCCACCAGAACTATGGCTACACCTTC.

The rearrangement uses TRBV3-1 (or the pseudogene TRBV3-2) and TRBJ1-3; no clear D. The germline gives CDR1 LGHDT, CDR2 YNNKEL (reference sequence). The V and J ends lost 1 base and 0 bases respectively, with 10 bases between them. The CDR3 runs to 16 residues. The CDR3 DNA reads TGTGCCAGCAGCCAAGGTGGCACTCACTCTGGAAACACCATATATTTT. Protein: CASSQGGTHSGNTIYF.

The genes are TRBV21-1 and TRBJ2-1; the D segment call TRBD1 is taken from the table without a DNA check. TRBV21-1 is reported as a pseudogene. CDR3 size: 15 residues. This CDR3 reads CASSKEGDPYNEQFF. The CDR3, as DNA: TGTGCCAGCAGCAAAGAGGGGGACCCCTACAATGAGCAGTTCTTC.

The V gene is TRBV7-2, the J gene TRBJ1-4; tentative D call: TRBD1 (6 bases). The ends were cut back, 1 base at V and 6 bases at J, with 12 bases in the middle. The CDR3 is 15 residues long. Germline V lookup: CDR1 SGHTA, CDR2 FQGNSA. The CDR3 is CASSLVSEGDEKLFF. The CDR3 bases are TGTGCCAGCAGCTTAGTTTCCGAGGGGGATGAAAAACTGTTTTTT.

The chain is built from TRBV5-4 and TRBJ2-5, with D tentatively TRBD1 or TRBD2 (5 bases each). Germline CDR1 reads SGHNT; CDR2 reads YYREEE (reference sequence). V was shortened by 2 bases and J by 10 bases, with 18 bases between the two germline ends. This CDR3 is built from 14 residues. The CDR3 reads CASSFTGPVGDQYF. DNA for the CDR3: TGTGCCAGCAGCTTTACGGGTCCCGTGGGGGACCAGTACTTC.